These 14 T cell receptor beta chains share one sample of origin, sequenced in a study of beta chain features in type 1 diabetes. Study-level points and caveats: TCRB CDR3s from Type 1 diabetes patients were moderately but significantly shorter in all four CD4+ subsets.

Reverse transcription of all isolated RNA meant that expressed TCRB transcripts were sequenced. Data came from immunoSEQ multiplex PCR; TCRdb stores just in-frame clones and leaves some out. The sample consists of around 250,000 clones, roughly a quarter of them appearing once. For these TCRs, the target antigens are not known. The sequenced sample consisted of naive CD4+ T cells from blood. All receptors come from a woman under 40 with type 1 diabetes.

This chain uses TRBV30 with TRBJ1-2; no reliable D call. CDR3 length equals 13 residues. V was trimmed by 0 bases and J by 2 bases, leaving 7 bases between them. The germline CDR1 and CDR2 sequences are GTSNPN and SVGIG (reference sequence). CDR3 DNA: TGTGCCTGGAGTGTACGAGAGAACTATGGCTACACCTTC. Its protein product is CAWSVRENYGYTF.

The CDR3 here is CASSSLGQGAVGYTF. The CDR3 nucleotides are TGTGCCAGCAGCTCCCTGGGACAGGGGGCGGTTGGCTACACCTTC. This chain connects TRBV5-4 to TRBJ1-2, with 12 bases fitting TRBD1. The V gene's germline CDR1 is SGHNT and CDR2 YYREEE (reference sequence). The V segment lost 3 bases and the J segment 7 bases; nucleotides outside the gene matches: 7. The CDR3 is 15 residues long. The whole variable domain, remainder taken from reference TRBV5-4 and TRBJ1-2, is ETGVTQSPTHLIKTRGQQVTLRCSSQSGHNTVSWYQQALGQGPQFIFQYYREEENGRGNFPPRFSGLQFPNYSSELNVNALELDDSALYLCASSSLGQGAVGYTFGSGTRLTVV.

This clone was found a few times. J is TRBJ2-6 and V is TRBV4-2; D ambiguous. The CDR3 length is 19 residues. CDR1 is LGHNA and CDR2 is YNFKEQ in the germline V gene. Trimming took off 1 base at V and 0 bases at J, with 16 bases between the two ends. The CDR3 here is CASSQGEGSALSGANVLTF. CDR3 bases: TGTGCCAGCAGCCAAGGAGAAGGAAGCGCCCTCTCTGGGGCCAACGTCCTGACTTTC.

The chain couples TRBV11-3 to TRBJ2-5; 8 bases agree with TRBD2. V gave up 3 bases and J gave up 3 bases; unmatched junction bases: 9. There are 16 residues in the CDR3. Germline-derived CDR1 and CDR2 are SGHNT and YENEEA. The CDR3 sequence: CASSFPKRENEETQYF. The CDR3, as DNA: TGTGCCAGCAGCTTCCCCAAGCGGGAGAACGAAGAGACCCAGTACTTC.

The rearrangement uses TRBV29-1 and TRBJ2-5, with a weak D call TRBD2 (6 bases). The V gene's germline CDR1 is SQVTM and CDR2 ANQGSEA. The ends were cut back, 1 base at V and 4 bases at J, with 10 bases in the middle. The CDR3 spans 13 residues. The CDR3 DNA sequence: TGCAGCGTTGAAGCGGGAGTTCCAGAGACCCAGTACTTC. The encoded protein is CSVEAGVPETQYF.

V gene TRBV23-1 combines with J gene TRBJ1-1; 7 bases align to TRBD1. TRBV23-1 is identified as an open reading frame with a role that is uncertain. The CDR3 covers 15 residues. After removal of 8 bases from V and 0 bases from J, the junction contained 9 bases not matched to a gene. CDR3 sequence reads: CASGQPGQMNTEAFF. The CDR3, as DNA: TGCGCCAGCGGCCAACCGGGACAGATGAACACTGAAGCTTTCTTT.

The gene calls are TRBV30 and TRBJ2-7; weak D call: TRBD2 (5 bases). CDR1 is GTSNPN, CDR2 SVGIG, per germline (reference sequence). The CDR3 consists of 12 residues. Trimming took 7 bases from V and 5 from J, leaving 15 bases between them. The CDR3 reads CAYQARVHEQYF. The DNA for the CDR3 is TGTGCCTACCAAGCGAGGGTCCACGAGCAGTACTTC.

This clone was observed a few times. The CDR3 loop is CASRGLVSYTQYF. The CDR3 coding sequence is TGTGCCAGCAGAGGACTAGTAAGCTATACGCAGTATTTT. The chain joins TRBV11-2 to TRBJ2-3; 7 bases are shared with TRBD2. The germline V gene encodes CDR1 SGHAT and CDR2 FQNNGV. Unmatched junction bases numbered 7, after V lost 6 bases and J lost 7 bases. The CDR3 spans 13 residues.

V and J are TRBV5-1 and TRBJ2-5, with 9 bases aligning to TRBD2. Per the germline V gene, CDR1 is SGHRS and CDR2 is YFSETQ. The V segment lost 4 bases and the J segment 5 bases; nucleotides outside the gene matches: 6. The CDR3 spans 14 residues. CDR3 residues: CASSGRTSAETQYF. Written as DNA, the CDR3 is TGCGCCAGCAGCGGCAGGACTAGCGCGGAGACCCAGTACTTC.

The table lists this clone with a few counts. The chain employs TRBV2 and TRBJ2-1; 8 nucleotides align to TRBD2. This CDR3 contains 14 residues. The germline CDR1 and CDR2 sequences are SNHLY and FYNNEI. V lost 4 bases and J lost 2; bases outside the gene matches: 1. The CDR3 DNA sequence: TGTGCCAGCAGTGCCGGGAGGGCCTACAATGAGCAGTTCTTC. This gives the protein CASSAGRAYNEQFF.

This chain links TRBV11-2 with TRBJ2-1, with 10 positions matching TRBD2. This CDR3 comprises 15 residues. Germline values: CDR1 SGHAT, CDR2 FQNNGV. Unmatched junction bases numbered 9, after V lost 5 bases and J lost 8 bases. The CDR3 DNA reads as TGTGCCAGCAGCCGCATGAGCGGGAGGGTCTATGAGCAGTTCTTC. Its protein is CASSRMSGRVYEQFF.

This clone was seen only a few times. This rearrangement joins TRBV29-1 to TRBJ1-2; 8 nucleotides agree with TRBD1. V shed 7 bases and J 2 bases; nucleotides not matched to a gene: 6. From germline, CDR1 is SQVTM and CDR2 ANQGSEA. This CDR3 contains 13 residues. In DNA, the CDR3 is TGCAGCGCTCCGGCAGGGGGCAACTATGGCTACACCTTC. It yields the protein CSAPAGGNYGYTF.

This clone came up a few times. A junction end diverges from the germline sequence, so it may reflect a read error. The chain has TRBV9 and TRBJ1-2; D perhaps matches TRBD1 (6 bases). The germline CDR1 and CDR2 sequences are SGDLS and YYNGEE. This CDR3 has 14 amino acids. The CDR3 here is CASSVAQGGYGYTF. CDR3 nucleotide sequence: TGTGCCAGCAGTGTAGCACAGGGCGGCTATGGCTACACCTTC.

In this sample, this clone turned up a few times. V is TRBV5-4 and J is TRBJ2-1, with 9 bases identical to TRBD1. Unmatched junction bases numbered 8, after V lost 0 bases and J lost 7 bases. CDR3 length: 16 residues. Looked up from germline, CDR1 is SGHNT and CDR2 is YYREEE (reference sequence). CDR3 residues: CASSLETGGPGNEQFF. For the CDR3, the DNA is TGTGCCAGCAGCTTGGAAACAGGGGGCCCAGGTAATGAGCAGTTCTTC.